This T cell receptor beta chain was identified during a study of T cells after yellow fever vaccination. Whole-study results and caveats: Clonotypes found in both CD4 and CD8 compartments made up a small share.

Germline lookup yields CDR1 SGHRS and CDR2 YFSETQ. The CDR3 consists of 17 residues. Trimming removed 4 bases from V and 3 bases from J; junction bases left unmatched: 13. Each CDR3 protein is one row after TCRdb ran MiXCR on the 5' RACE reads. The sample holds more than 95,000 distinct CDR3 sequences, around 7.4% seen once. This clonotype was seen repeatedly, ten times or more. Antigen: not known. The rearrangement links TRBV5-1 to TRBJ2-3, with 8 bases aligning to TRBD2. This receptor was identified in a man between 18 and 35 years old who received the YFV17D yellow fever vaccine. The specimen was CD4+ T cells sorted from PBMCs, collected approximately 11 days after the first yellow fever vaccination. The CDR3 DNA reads TGCGCCAGCAGCGTCCCTCGGGGCGGGGGGACGACAGATACGCAGTATTTT. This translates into CASSVPRGGGTTDTQYF.